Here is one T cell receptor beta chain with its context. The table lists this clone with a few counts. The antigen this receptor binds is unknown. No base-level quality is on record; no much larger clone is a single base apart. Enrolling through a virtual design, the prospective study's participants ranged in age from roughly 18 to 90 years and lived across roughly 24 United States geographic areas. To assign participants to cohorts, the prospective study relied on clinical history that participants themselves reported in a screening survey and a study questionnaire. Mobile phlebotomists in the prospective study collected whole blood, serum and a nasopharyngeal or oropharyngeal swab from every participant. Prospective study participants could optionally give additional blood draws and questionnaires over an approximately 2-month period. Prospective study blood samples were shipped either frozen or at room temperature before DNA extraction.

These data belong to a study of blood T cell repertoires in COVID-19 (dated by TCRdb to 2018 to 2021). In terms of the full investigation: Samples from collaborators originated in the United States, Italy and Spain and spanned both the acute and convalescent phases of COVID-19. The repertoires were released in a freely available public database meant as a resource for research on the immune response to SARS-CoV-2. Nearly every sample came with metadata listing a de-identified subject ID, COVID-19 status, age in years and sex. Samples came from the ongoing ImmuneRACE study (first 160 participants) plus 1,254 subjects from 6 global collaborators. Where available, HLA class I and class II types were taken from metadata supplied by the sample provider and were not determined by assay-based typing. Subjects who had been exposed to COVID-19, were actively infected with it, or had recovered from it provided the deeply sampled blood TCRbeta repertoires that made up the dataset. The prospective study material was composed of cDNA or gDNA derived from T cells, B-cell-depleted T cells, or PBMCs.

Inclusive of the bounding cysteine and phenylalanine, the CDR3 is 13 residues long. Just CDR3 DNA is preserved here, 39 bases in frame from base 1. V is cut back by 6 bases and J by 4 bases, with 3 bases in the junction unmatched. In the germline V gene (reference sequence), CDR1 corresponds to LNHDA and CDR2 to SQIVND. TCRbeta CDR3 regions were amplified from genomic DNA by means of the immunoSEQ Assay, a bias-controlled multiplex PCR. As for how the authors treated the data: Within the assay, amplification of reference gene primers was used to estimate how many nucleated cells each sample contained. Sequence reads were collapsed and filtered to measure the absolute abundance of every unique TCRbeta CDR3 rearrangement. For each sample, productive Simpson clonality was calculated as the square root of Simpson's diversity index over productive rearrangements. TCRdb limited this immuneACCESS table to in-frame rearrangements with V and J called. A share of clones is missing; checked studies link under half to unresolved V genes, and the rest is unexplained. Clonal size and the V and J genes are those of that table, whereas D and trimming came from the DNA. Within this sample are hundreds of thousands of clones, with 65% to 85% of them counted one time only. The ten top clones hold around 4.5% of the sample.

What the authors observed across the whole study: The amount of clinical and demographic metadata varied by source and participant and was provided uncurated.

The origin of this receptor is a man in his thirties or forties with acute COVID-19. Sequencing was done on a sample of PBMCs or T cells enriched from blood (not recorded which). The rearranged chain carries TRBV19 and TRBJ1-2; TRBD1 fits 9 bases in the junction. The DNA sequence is TGTGCCAGTAGCCGGGACAGGGCCTATGGCTACACCTTC. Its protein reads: CASSRDRAYGYTF.